This passage covers 30 T cell receptor beta chains from one sample sequenced in a study of PD-1 blockade in classical Hodgkin lymphoma. Generated by immunoSEQ multiplex PCR, the TCRdb table keeps only in-frame clones and is missing some. This table holds approximately 60,000 clones, approximately 88% found once. Exposure to brentuximab vedotin varied, and each patient had relapsed following autologous stem cell transplantation. This specimen was peripheral blood mononuclear cells (PBMCs), taken at baseline. The origin of the receptors is a human donor with classical Hodgkin lymphoma.

The chain joins TRBV29-1 to TRBJ1-1; D is ambiguous. Trimming removed 3 bases at V and 6 bases at J, with 2 bases between. This CDR3 is 9 amino acids long. CDR1 and CDR2 (germline): SQVTM, ANQGSEA. As DNA, the CDR3 is TGCAGCGTTGAGTCTGAAGCTTTCTTT. This gives the protein CSVESEAFF.

The chain recombines TRBV4-1 with TRBJ1-1; TRBD1 might be the D (6 bases). Trimming left V 0 bases short and J 3 bases short, with 11 bases between. Germline V gene data show CDR1 as MGHRA and CDR2 as YSYEKL. This CDR3 is 15 amino acids long. The DNA for the CDR3 is TGCGCCAGCAGCCAAGATTGGGGGGCGGACACTGAAGCTTTCTTT. As protein: CASSQDWGADTEAFF.

The gene calls are TRBV27 and TRBJ2-1; 10 bases line up with TRBD1. V was clipped by 5 bases and J by 6 bases; unmatched bases: 10. The CDR3 runs 16 residues. CDR1 and CDR2 from the germline V gene are MNHEY and SMNVEV (reference sequence). The CDR3 loop reads CASSPPGQGLTNEQFF. Written as DNA, the CDR3 is TGTGCCAGCAGTCCCCCGGGACAGGGGTTAACCAATGAGCAGTTCTTC.

This clone was seen a few times. The chain employs TRBV27 and TRBJ2-5; D not resolved. Germline CDR1 and CDR2: MNHEY and SMNVEV (reference sequence). The V and J ends lost 0 bases and 3 bases respectively, with 14 bases between them. This CDR3 region has 16 residues. CDR3 sequence (DNA): TGTGCCAGCAGTTTATCGATATCTATGTTGAAAGAGACCCAGTACTTC. This sequence encodes CASSLSISMLKETQYF.

V and J are TRBV11-2 and TRBJ2-5; TRBD1 matches 10 bases. CDR3 size: 15 residues. In germline, CDR1 is SGHAT, CDR2 FQNNGV. Trimming took 1 base from V and 5 from J; bases not matched to a gene: 4. CDR3 in amino acids: CASSLGQGAGETQYF. As DNA, the CDR3 is TGTGCCAGCAGCTTAGGACAGGGGGCTGGGGAGACCCAGTACTTC.

V usage is TRBV29-1 and J usage is TRBJ1-1, with 7 positions matching TRBD1. The CDR3 contains 15 residues. V was pared by 7 bases and J by 3 bases, with 14 bases of the junction left unmatched. Germline lookup yields CDR1 SQVTM and CDR2 ANQGSEA. CDR3 in DNA: TGCAGCGCCTATGTTCGACAGGGTGTAGACACTGAAGCTTTCTTT. The encoded protein is CSAYVRQGVDTEAFF.

The rearrangement uses TRBV7-9 and TRBJ1-2; 7 bases match TRBD1. The CDR3 sequence is 11 residues long. The junction had 5 bases not matched to a gene; V was cut back by 5 bases and J by 11 bases. The germline V gene encodes CDR1 SEHNR and CDR2 FQNEAQ (reference sequence). Here the CDR3 reads CASSPGQIYTF. Written as DNA, the CDR3 is TGTGCCAGCAGCCCGGGACAGATTTACACCTTC.

V is TRBV5-1 and J is TRBJ2-3; D unclear. Between the trimmed V and J ends, which lost 0 bases and 1 base, there was a span of 12 bases. The CDR3 spans 16 residues. Germline loops: CDR1 SGHRS, CDR2 YFSETQ. The CDR3 region is CASSLAGLGRTDTQYF. The CDR3 DNA reads as TGCGCCAGCAGCTTGGCCGGTCTAGGGCGCACAGATACGCAGTATTTT.

The rearrangement uses TRBV9 and TRBJ2-7, with 10 bases identical to TRBD2. Germline lookup yields CDR1 SGDLS and CDR2 YYNGEE. This CDR3 has 13 amino acids. The V and J ends lost 0 bases and 12 bases, in that order; junction bases with no gene match: 6. CDR3 loop: CASSVGLAGALYF. CDR3 coding DNA: TGTGCCAGCAGCGTAGGTCTAGCGGGGGCTCTGTACTTC.

This clone was seen just once. The genes are TRBV28 and TRBJ1-6; D remains ambiguous. The ends were cut back, 6 bases at V and 0 bases at J, with 6 bases in the middle. Germline assignment: CDR1 MDHEN and CDR2 SYDVKM. The CDR3 totals 14 residues. CDR3 bases: TGTGCCAGCAGCGGGAGCTCCTATAATTCACCCCTCCACTTT. Translation: CASSGSSYNSPLHF.

This clone is a singleton in its sample. As the CDR3 is not closed by the conserved phenylalanine or tryptophan, this likely results from a read error. In nucleotides, the CDR3 is TGTGCCAGCGCCCATCCCCTCTCCTACGAGCAGTACCTC. Translating it yields CASAHPLSYEQYL. This chain links TRBV28 with TRBJ2-7; D ambiguous. This CDR3 is built from 13 residues. Trimming removed 8 bases at V and 0 bases at J, with 11 bases between. Germline V gene data show CDR1 as MDHEN and CDR2 as SYDVKM.

This rearrangement joins TRBV27 to TRBJ2-7; D not resolved. V was clipped by 2 bases and J by 4 bases, with 12 bases between them. The CDR3 loop spans 14 amino acids. CDR1 and CDR2 (germline): MNHEY, SMNVEV (reference sequence). Here the CDR3 DNA reads TGTGCCAGCAGTTTAAAATCCGGATTGTACGAGCAGTACTTC. It codes for CASSLKSGLYEQYF.

The chain has TRBV10-1 and TRBJ1-1, with no clear D. The V end lost 5 bases, the J end lost 6 bases, and 7 bases lay between the germline ends. CDR1 and CDR2 (germline): WNHNN, SYGVQD (reference sequence). This CDR3 has 11 residues. CDR3 nucleotides: TGCGCCAGCAGTTATCTCCCTGAAGCTTTCTTT. This encodes CASSYLPEAFF.

The DNA of the CDR3 is TGTGCCTGGAGTGTAAGACAGGCGTTTGGAAACACCATATATTTT. The encoded protein is CAWSVRQAFGNTIYF. The genes are TRBV30 and TRBJ1-3; D may be TRBD1 (6 bases). Germline V lookup: CDR1 GTSNPN, CDR2 SVGIG (reference sequence). Trimming cost V 0 bases and J 3 bases, with 12 bases left between them. There are 15 residues in the CDR3.

The rearrangement links TRBV4-3 to TRBJ1-1, with D possibly TRBD1 on 5 matching bases. The ends were cut back, 0 bases at V and 3 bases at J, with 11 bases in the middle. CDR1 LGHNA and CDR2 YSLEER come from the germline V gene. The CDR3 totals 15 residues. This chain's CDR3 is CASSQDEPGYTEAFF. The CDR3 DNA reads as TGCGCCAGCAGCCAAGATGAGCCAGGGTACACTGAAGCTTTCTTT.

The V gene is TRBV2, the J gene TRBJ1-1; 9 nucleotides align to TRBD1. In germline, CDR1 is SNHLY, CDR2 FYNNEI. Trimming took 8 bases from V and 0 from J; bases not matched to a gene: 4. The CDR3 contains 14 residues. CDR3 loop: CASGQGQMNTEAFF. DNA of the CDR3: TGTGCCAGCGGACAGGGGCAAATGAACACTGAAGCTTTCTTT.

The chain couples TRBV18 to TRBJ1-2, with 7 bases fitting TRBD1. V lost 4 bases, J lost 5 bases, and 13 bases stayed unmatched. This CDR3 has 16 amino acids. Germline V CDR1 and CDR2: KGHSH, LQKENI. In DNA form, the CDR3 reads TGTGCCAGCTCACTGCTCGGGACAGACCCTCGGTATGGCTACACCTTC. Translated: CASSLLGTDPRYGYTF.

This clone counts as medium-sized. The gene calls are TRBV2 and TRBJ1-1; the D gene is possibly TRBD1 (5 bases). Between the trimmed V and J ends, which lost 4 bases and 2 bases, there was a span of 8 bases. Germline CDR1 SNHLY, CDR2 FYNNEI. CDR3 size: 13 residues. Here the CDR3 DNA reads TGTGCCAGCAGTGTGGGGGTCAACACTGAAGCTTTCTTT. Amino acids: CASSVGVNTEAFF.

The V call is TRBV6-4, the J call TRBJ2-3; D ambiguous. The CDR3 runs 14 residues. In germline, CDR1 is MRHNA, CDR2 SNTAGT. V gave up 3 bases and J gave up 4 bases, with 11 bases separating them. As DNA, the CDR3 is TGTGCCAGCAGTGAATCTCGCAGCTCAGATACGCAGTATTTT. Protein sequence: CASSESRSSDTQYF.

Notes on this clone: One end of the junction fails to match germline, which may point to a read error. The chain is built from TRBV7-2 and TRBJ1-4; D perhaps matches TRBD1 (5 bases). This CDR3 comprises 14 residues. Germline V lookup: CDR1 SGHTA, CDR2 FQGNSA. The CDR3, as DNA: TGTGCCAGCAGCTCCCGTCGGGAGGGGTTTCAGCAGGTTTTT. It yields the protein CASSSRREGFQQVF.

V is TRBV6-5 and J is TRBJ1-2; 7 positions agree with TRBD1. With 7 bases clipped from V and 6 bases from J, the junction kept 8 bases outside the gene matches. CDR3 length equals 13 residues. Germline CDR1 reads MNHEY; CDR2 reads SVGAGI. The CDR3 here is CASTQTGRNGYTF. The CDR3 region has the DNA TGTGCCAGCACCCAGACAGGGAGGAATGGCTACACCTTC.

The chain is built from TRBV30 and TRBJ1-1, with D possibly being TRBD1 (5 bases). Trimming stripped 4 bases from V and 1 base from J, with 10 bases between. This CDR3 contains 13 residues. Germline CDR1 reads GTSNPN; CDR2 reads SVGIG (reference sequence). CDR3 nucleotide sequence: TGTGCCTGGAATCAGGGCAGGAACACTGAAGCTTTCTTT. Amino acids: CAWNQGRNTEAFF. Full variable domain (rest looked up from reference TRBV30 and TRBJ1-1): SQTIHQWPATLVQPVGSPLSLECTVEGTSNPNLYWYRQAAGRGLQLLFYSVGIGQISSEVPQNLSASRPQDRQFILSSKKLLLSDSGFYLCAWNQGRNTEAFFGQGTRLTVV.

This sequence joins TRBV4-2 and TRBJ1-5; a possible D gene is TRBD1 (5 bases). The germline CDR1 and CDR2 sequences are LGHNA and YNFKEQ. V was shortened by 0 bases and J by 12 bases, with 9 bases between the two germline ends. The CDR3 is 12 residues long. In DNA, the CDR3 is TGTGCCAGCAGCCAAGATCAGGGACGCCAGCATTTT. Its translation is CASSQDQGRQHF.

This chain links TRBV30 with TRBJ1-2; D is ambiguous. The germline gives CDR1 GTSNPN, CDR2 SVGIG (reference sequence). Trimming left V 0 bases short and J 2 bases short, with 13 bases between. The CDR3 spans 15 residues. Here the CDR3 reads CAWSVTRLKNYGYTF. The CDR3 DNA is TGTGCCTGGAGTGTCACACGCCTAAAAAACTATGGCTACACCTTC. Full variable domain (rest looked up from reference TRBV30 and TRBJ1-2): SQTIHQWPATLVQPVGSPLSLECTVEGTSNPNLYWYRQAAGRGLQLLFYSVGIGQISSEVPQNLSASRPQDRQFILSSKKLLLSDSGFYLCAWSVTRLKNYGYTFGSGTRLTVV.

The CDR3 DNA is TGTGCCTGGGCTGGGAATGCCCGCTACAATGAGCAGTTCTTC. Its protein is CAWAGNARYNEQFF. This chain joins TRBV30 and TRBJ2-1; no reliable D call. Germline assignment: CDR1 GTSNPN and CDR2 SVGIG (reference sequence). V dropped 5 bases and J dropped 3 bases, with 14 bases sitting between them. The CDR3 is 14 amino acids.

The CDR3 here is CASSETGGSSYNSPLHF. CDR3 DNA: TGTGCCAGCAGCGAAACAGGGGGTAGCTCCTATAATTCACCCCTCCACTTT. This chain uses TRBV9 with TRBJ1-6, with 8 nucleotides matching TRBD1. The CDR3 covers 17 residues. J was trimmed by 0 bases and V by 3 bases; bases with no gene match: 5. Germline V gene lookup returns CDR1 SGDLS and CDR2 YYNGEE.

V gene TRBV2 combines with J gene TRBJ2-1; no reliable D call. Germline lookup yields CDR1 SNHLY and CDR2 FYNNEI. The CDR3 is 10 residues long. The V end was cut by 6 bases, the J end by 7 bases, with 4 bases between. The CDR3 DNA reads as TGTGCCAGCAGGCAAAATGAGCAGTTCTTC. Its translation is CASRQNEQFF.

This chain's CDR3 is CATRRVPGNTEAFF. The CDR3 DNA follows: TGTGCCACCCGCAGGGTACCTGGGAACACTGAAGCTTTCTTT. The J gene is TRBJ1-1, the V gene TRBV27; possibly TRBD1 for D (5 bases). Germline V gene data show CDR1 as MNHEY and CDR2 as SMNVEV (reference sequence). The length of the CDR3 is 14 residues. V was clipped by 10 bases and J by 1 base, with 16 bases between them.

V and J are TRBV5-8 and TRBJ2-1; 8 bases agree with TRBD1. The CDR3 covers 14 residues. The germline gives CDR1 SGHTS, CDR2 YDEGEE. Germline trimming cut 4 bases from V and 3 bases from J; bases unmatched to any gene: 3. The CDR3 loop reads CASSADRDYNEQFF. CDR3 bases: TGTGCCAGCAGCGCGGACAGGGACTACAATGAGCAGTTCTTC. The variable domain in full, completed from reference TRBV5-8 and TRBJ2-1, reads EAGVTQSPTHLIKTRGQQATLRCSPISGHTSVYWYQQALGLGLQFLLWYDEGEERNRGNFPPRFSGRQFPNYSSELNVNALELEDSALYLCASSADRDYNEQFFGPGTRLTVL.

The rearrangement uses TRBV7-6 and TRBJ1-1; D is undetermined. The length of the CDR3 is 12 residues. Deletions cut 4 bases from V and 6 bases from J, with 9 bases between. Germline V lookup: CDR1 SGHVS, CDR2 FNYEAQ. CDR3 loop: CASSWNRPEAFF. CDR3 sequence (DNA): TGTGCCAGCAGCTGGAACCGTCCTGAAGCTTTCTTT.